This section outlines one TCR beta chain sequence together with its context. As yet, its antigen is unknown. The sample belongs to a study of T cells in Graves' hyperthyroidism and ophthalmopathy. Amplification targeted TCR beta CDR3 regions from RNA transcripts. The TCR CDR3 was amplified in a first-round RT-PCR using the HTBI primer set. TCRdb passed the multiplex PCR reads through MiXCR, listing each CDR3 protein once. The table shows 700,000 or so distinct CDR3 sequences, with about 17% occurring only once. The V gene lost 4 bases and the J gene lost 6 bases, with 15 bases spanning the gap. This CDR3 is built from 14 residues. The germline V gene encodes CDR1 SEHNR and CDR2 FQNEAQ (reference sequence). Study-wide findings and caveats: Ophthalmopathy was distinguished from stable hyperthyroidism by 13 V-J signatures.

Diagnosis rested on symptoms, serum thyroxine and TRAb, thyroid ultrasound, and orbital computed tomography. The TCR sequence derives from a man aged 18-30 years with Graves' hyperthyroidism. This chain connects TRBV7-9 to TRBJ1-1; D is unclear. Sequencing was done on a sample of blood. The CDR3 loop is CASSSRRVGAEAFF. The CDR3 DNA sequence: TGTGCCAGCAGCTCCCGCCGGGTAGGAGCTGAAGCTTTCTTT.